This passage covers 4 T cell receptor beta chains from one sample sequenced in a study of OX40 agonist ivuxolimab in advanced cancers. Libraries were prepared by immunoSEQ multiplex PCR; TCRdb keeps only in-frame clonotypes and omits some of them. The repertoire holds approximately 82,000 clones, with around 94% as singletons. The specimen was CD4+ or CD8+ T cells sorted from blood, collected in a trial of the OX40 agonist ivuxolimab. The receptor source for this set is an adult with an advanced solid tumor such as melanoma, head and neck, liver or kidney cancer.

The chain couples TRBV5-6 to TRBJ2-5; 7 nucleotides match TRBD1. TRBJ2-7 matches the DNA end more closely, so the J call is doubtful. The CDR3 is 13 amino acids. Looked up from germline, CDR1 is SGHDT and CDR2 is YYEEEE. DNA of the CDR3: TGTGCCAGCATACAGGGGAGCTCCTACGAGCAGTACTTC. Translation: CASIQGSSYEQYF.

This clone turned up a few times. This chain links TRBV7-7 with TRBJ2-7; no reliable D call. Germline assignment: CDR1 SSHAT and CDR2 FNYEAQ (reference sequence). The CDR3 sequence is 13 residues long. V was shortened by 1 base and J by 6 bases, with 10 bases between the two germline ends. CDR3 in amino acids: CASSLVLSGEQYF. CDR3 nucleotide sequence: TGTGCCAGCAGCTTAGTCCTGAGTGGCGAGCAGTACTTC.

V gene TRBV4-3 combines with J gene TRBJ2-7, with 8 bases matching TRBD1. CDR3 length: 12 amino acids. From germline, CDR1 is LGHNA and CDR2 YSLEER. J was trimmed by 5 bases and V by 4 bases; bases with no gene match: 1. In DNA, the CDR3 is TGCGCCAGCAGCCCGACAGGGGACGAGCAGTACTTC. Its protein product is CASSPTGDEQYF.

The rearrangement joins TRBV7-3 to TRBJ2-7, with 9 nucleotides matching TRBD2. From germline, CDR1 is SGHTA and CDR2 FQGTGA. The CDR3 extends over 17 amino acids. Trimming at V came to 5 bases and at J to 5 bases, leaving 16 bases not matched to a gene. CDR3 in DNA: TGTGCCAGCAGCGCGACTGCCGGTAGCGGGGGCCTGAACGAGCAGTACTTC. It yields the protein CASSATAGSGGLNEQYF.